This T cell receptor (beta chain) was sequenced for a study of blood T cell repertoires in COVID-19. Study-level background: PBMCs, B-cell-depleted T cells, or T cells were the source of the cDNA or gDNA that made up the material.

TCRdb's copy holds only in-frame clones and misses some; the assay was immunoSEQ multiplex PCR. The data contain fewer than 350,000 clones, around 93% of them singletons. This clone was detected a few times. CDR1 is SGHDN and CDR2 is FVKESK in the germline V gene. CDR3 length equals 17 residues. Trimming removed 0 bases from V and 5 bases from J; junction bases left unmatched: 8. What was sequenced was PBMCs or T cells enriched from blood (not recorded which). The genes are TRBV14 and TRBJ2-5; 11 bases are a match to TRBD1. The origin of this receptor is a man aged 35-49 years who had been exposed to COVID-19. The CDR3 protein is CASSQDLRTGGRETQYF. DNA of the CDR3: TGTGCCAGCAGCCAAGATCTCCGGACAGGGGGCCGGGAGACCCAGTACTTC.